This entry is about one T cell receptor (beta chain). Its antigen remains unidentified. The assay was immunoSEQ multiplex PCR, and TCRdb's table has in-frame clones only and misses some. Found here are approximately 100,000 clones, just over 90% of them singletons; the top ten hold approximately 4.8%. The data belong to a study of T cell responses to AZD1222 COVID-19 vaccine. CDR1 is LGHDT, CDR2 YNNKEL, per germline (reference sequence). This CDR3 spans 15 amino acids. Trimming removed 1 base from V and 4 bases from J; junction bases left unmatched: 4. Study findings and constraints: Sampling captured repertoires only after the peak T cell response. Spike-specific TCR breadth and depth both grew after two AZD1222 doses. Regions left unmutated in variants are reportedly the target of nearly half of spike-specific TCRs.

The sequence was obtained from an adult in good health. J is TRBJ1-2 and V is TRBV3-1 (or the pseudogene TRBV3-2), with 9 bases that match TRBD1. Specimen: peripheral blood, collected on day 0 of AZD1222 vaccination. CDR3 bases: TGTGCCAGCAGCCAAGCACCGGGACAGGGCTATGGCTACACCTTC. As protein: CASSQAPGQGYGYTF.